This T cell receptor beta chain originates from a study of control samples from healthy donors and cancer patients. From germline, CDR1 is LGHDT and CDR2 YNNKEL (reference sequence). The ends lost 1 base at V and 1 base at J; junction bases unmatched: 6. The CDR3 loop spans 16 amino acids. The protocol was immunoSEQ multiplex PCR, while the TCRdb copy is restricted to in-frame clones and leaves out a portion. The table includes 60,000 to 85,000 clones, approximately 92% detected once. The rearrangement uses TRBV3-1 (or the pseudogene TRBV3-2) and TRBJ2-7; 8 bases are shared with TRBD2. The TCR was taken from a woman in her sixties or seventies in good health. The sequenced material came from blood. The CDR3 nucleotides read TGTGCCAGCAGCCAAGGAACTAGCGGATCGTCCTACGAGCAGTACTTC. Amino acids: CASSQGTSGSSYEQYF.